This record looks at one T cell receptor (beta chain) sequence and its context. The record originates from a study of blood T cell repertoires in COVID-19. At the level of the study: Both acute and convalescent COVID-19 samples were obtained from the United States, Italy and Spain. The cDNA or gDNA used as material had been derived from T cells, B-cell-depleted T cells, or PBMCs.

In the authors' methods: Cell counts per sample came from amplifying reference gene primers. TCRdb's table, derived via immunoSEQ multiplex PCR, lists solely in-frame clones and lacks some. The V and J calls and clone size are taken from that table; D and trimming were inferred from the DNA. This sample has just over 350,000 clones, with 86% found just once. The CDR3 is made up of 15 amino acids. The ends were cut back, 6 bases at V and 5 bases at J, with 22 bases in the middle. Germline CDR1 reads GTSNPN; CDR2 reads SVGIG (reference sequence). The sample consisted of peripheral blood. The chain combines TRBV30 with TRBJ1-2, with a weak D call TRBD1 (6 bases). This sequence was found in a woman aged 55 to 70 with COVID-19, enrolled during active disease. CDR3 bases: TGTGCCTGCCTAGTTTCGGGAGGGGGAGGGTATGGCTACACCTTC. Translated, it gives CACLVSGGGGYGYTF.